This TCR beta chain was found in a study of blood T cell repertoires in COVID-19. For the study at large: Researchers got acute and convalescent COVID-19 samples from the United States, Italy and Spain. PBMCs, B-cell-depleted T cells, or T cells were the source of the cDNA or gDNA that made up the material.

Authors' data handling: Estimation of nucleated cell counts relied on the amplification of reference gene primers. TCRdb's table, derived via immunoSEQ multiplex PCR, lists solely in-frame clones and lacks some. From that table come the V and J calls and clone size; the DNA was used to work out D and trimming. Among some 200,000 clones listed, roughly 82% were seen once. The germline CDR1 and CDR2 sequences are SGHVS and FQNEAQ. The length of the CDR3 is 16 residues. The junction had 7 bases not matched to a gene; V was cut back by 2 bases and J by 9 bases. The specimen was peripheral blood. This chain connects TRBV7-8 to TRBJ2-1; 13 bases are a match to TRBD2. The TCR sequence derives from a man aged 45 to 65 with active or convalescent COVID-19. The CDR3 nucleotides are TGTGCCAGCAGCTTATTTACTAGCGGGGGGGCCAGTGAGCAGTTCTTC. Its protein product is CASSLFTSGGASEQFF.